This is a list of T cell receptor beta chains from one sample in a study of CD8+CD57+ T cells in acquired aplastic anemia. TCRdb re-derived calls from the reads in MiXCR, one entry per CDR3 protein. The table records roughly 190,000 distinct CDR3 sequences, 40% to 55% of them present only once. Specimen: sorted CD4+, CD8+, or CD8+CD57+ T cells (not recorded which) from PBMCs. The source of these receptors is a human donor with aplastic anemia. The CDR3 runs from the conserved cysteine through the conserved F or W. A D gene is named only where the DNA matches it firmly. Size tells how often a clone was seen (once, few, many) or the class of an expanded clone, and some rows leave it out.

cdr3_aa: CASSGLPRLPSSYNEQFF
cdr3_nt: TGTGCCAGCAGTGGCCTGCCGCGACTTCCGAGCTCCTACAATGAGCAGTTCTTC
cdr3_length: 18
clone_size: once
d_call: -
v_call: TRBV2
j_call: TRBJ2-1

cdr3_aa: CASSRQGGHNEQFF
cdr3_nt: TGCGCCAGCAGTCGACAGGGGGGACACAATGAGCAGTTCTTC
cdr3_length: 14
clone_size: -
d_call: TRBD1
v_call: TRBV10-1
j_call: TRBJ2-1

cdr3_aa: CASSSVGDETQYF
cdr3_nt: TGTGCCAGCAGTTCGGTGGGAGACGAGACCCAGTACTTC
cdr3_length: 13
clone_size: many
d_call: -
v_call: TRBV12-3/TRBV12-4
j_call: TRBJ2-5

cdr3_aa: CASSGRGSGLAGDLQETQYF
cdr3_nt: TGTGCCAGCAGCGGTCGGGGATCGGGACTAGCGGGGGACCTCCAAGAGACCCAGTACTTC
cdr3_length: 20
clone_size: -
d_call: TRBD2
v_call: TRBV4-2
j_call: TRBJ2-5

cdr3_aa: CAISYEGYRGGEAFF
cdr3_nt: TGTGCCATCAGTTACGAAGGGTACAGGGGGGGTGAAGCTTTCTTT
cdr3_length: 15
clone_size: -
d_call: TRBD1
v_call: TRBV10-3
j_call: TRBJ1-1

cdr3_aa: CASGRRGGYTF
cdr3_nt: TGTGCCAGCGGGAGGCGGGGAGGCTACACCTTC
cdr3_length: 11
clone_size: -
d_call: -
v_call: TRBV5-6
j_call: TRBJ1-2

cdr3_aa: CASSSPWVQSSGNTIYF
cdr3_nt: TGTGCCAGCAGCTCCCCTTGGGTACAAAGCTCTGGAAACACCATATATTTT
cdr3_length: 17
clone_size: -
d_call: -
v_call: TRBV7-6
j_call: TRBJ1-3

cdr3_aa: CSARRTGSGNTIYF
cdr3_nt: TGCAGTGCTAGAAGAACAGGCTCTGGAAACACCATATATTTT
cdr3_length: 14
clone_size: -
d_call: -
v_call: TRBV20-1
j_call: TRBJ1-3

cdr3_aa: CATSVRGDTQYF
cdr3_nt: TGTGCCACCAGTGTTCGAGGAGATACGCAGTATTTT
cdr3_length: 12
clone_size: many
d_call: -
v_call: TRBV24-1
j_call: TRBJ2-3

cdr3_aa: CSAEGRSGGNEQFF
cdr3_nt: TGCAGTGCTGAAGGGAGGAGCGGGGGAAATGAGCAGTTCTTC
cdr3_length: 14
clone_size: many
d_call: TRBD2
v_call: TRBV20-1
j_call: TRBJ2-1

cdr3_aa: CSANHRGYTPNTGELFF
cdr3_nt: TGCAGTGCTAACCACAGGGGATATACGCCGAACACCGGGGAGCTGTTTTTT
cdr3_length: 17
clone_size: many
d_call: TRBD1
v_call: TRBV20-1
j_call: TRBJ2-2

cdr3_aa: CASRNRGDSPLHF
cdr3_nt: TGTGCCAGCAGGAACAGGGGTGATTCACCCCTCCACTTT
cdr3_length: 13
clone_size: many
d_call: TRBD1
v_call: TRBV2
j_call: TRBJ1-6

cdr3_aa: CASSLTGSSGNTIYF
cdr3_nt: TGTGCCAGCAGCCTAACAGGGAGCTCTGGAAACACCATATATTTT
cdr3_length: 15
clone_size: once
d_call: -
v_call: TRBV7-8
j_call: TRBJ1-3

cdr3_aa: CASSQDRGLAENTGGLFF
cdr3_nt: TGTGCCAGCAGCCAAGATAGGGGACTAGCGGAGAACACCGGGGGGCTGTTTTTT
cdr3_length: 18
clone_size: -
d_call: TRBD2
v_call: TRBV14
j_call: TRBJ2-2

cdr3_aa: CASSPQGPSPLHF
cdr3_nt: TGTGCCAGCAGTCCACAGGGGCCTTCCCCCCTCCACTTT
cdr3_length: 13
clone_size: -
d_call: TRBD1
v_call: TRBV6-5
j_call: TRBJ1-6

cdr3_aa: CASSSDSSLDYGYTF
cdr3_nt: TGTGCCAGCAGCTCCGACTCATCTCTTGACTATGGCTACACCTTC
cdr3_length: 15
clone_size: few
d_call: -
v_call: TRBV5-4
j_call: TRBJ1-2

cdr3_aa: CASSSAGAWETQYF
cdr3_nt: TGTGCCTCCTCTTCGGCGGGGGCTTGGGAGACCCAGTACTTC
cdr3_length: 14
clone_size: many
d_call: -
v_call: TRBV27
j_call: TRBJ2-5

cdr3_aa: CATSDWTSDKGAFF
cdr3_nt: TGTGCCACCAGTGATTGGACTAGCGACAAAGGAGCTTTCTTT
cdr3_length: 14
clone_size: -
d_call: -
v_call: TRBV24-1
j_call: TRBJ1-1

cdr3_aa: CASRQTGGGTEAFF
cdr3_nt: TGTGCCAGCAGGCAAACAGGGGGTGGAACTGAAGCTTTCTTT
cdr3_length: 14
clone_size: once
d_call: TRBD1
v_call: TRBV28
j_call: TRBJ1-1

cdr3_aa: CASSTGHFTGELFF
cdr3_nt: TGTGCCAGTAGTACCGGACACTTCACCGGGGAGCTGTTTTTT
cdr3_length: 14
clone_size: -
d_call: -
v_call: TRBV19
j_call: TRBJ2-2

cdr3_aa: CASTLAGETDTQYF
cdr3_nt: TGTGCCAGCACCCTAGCGGGAGAGACAGATACGCAGTATTTT
cdr3_length: 14
clone_size: -
d_call: TRBD2
v_call: TRBV25-1
j_call: TRBJ2-3

cdr3_aa: CASAAGLADGEQYF
cdr3_nt: TGTGCCAGCGCAGCGGGACTAGCGGATGGGGAGCAGTACTTC
cdr3_length: 14
clone_size: -
d_call: TRBD2
v_call: TRBV2
j_call: TRBJ2-7

cdr3_aa: CAWSAPVEAFF
cdr3_nt: TGTGCCTGGAGTGCGCCGGTTGAAGCTTTCTTT
cdr3_length: 11
clone_size: few
d_call: -
v_call: TRBV30
j_call: TRBJ1-1

cdr3_aa: CATSAADRGHMGNEQFF
cdr3_nt: TGTGCCACCAGTGCAGCGGACAGGGGGCATATGGGCAATGAGCAGTTCTTC
cdr3_length: 17
clone_size: -
d_call: TRBD1
v_call: TRBV24-1
j_call: TRBJ2-1

cdr3_aa: CASSQDPPAGYGANVLTF
cdr3_nt: TGCGCCAGCAGCCAAGATCCGCCTGCGGGGTACGGGGCCAACGTCCTGACTTTC
cdr3_length: 18
clone_size: many
d_call: -
v_call: TRBV4-1
j_call: TRBJ2-6

cdr3_aa: CASSFQRGGSYNEQFF
cdr3_nt: TGTGCCAGCAGCTTCCAGCGGGGGGGCTCCTACAATGAGCAGTTCTTC
cdr3_length: 16
clone_size: once
d_call: TRBD2
v_call: TRBV7-6
j_call: TRBJ2-1

cdr3_aa: CASRWTGANVLTF
cdr3_nt: TGTGCCAGCAGATGGACAGGGGCCAACGTTCTGACTTTC
cdr3_length: 13
clone_size: -
d_call: TRBD1
v_call: TRBV7-2
j_call: TRBJ2-6

cdr3_aa: CASSRDRVGYGYTF
cdr3_nt: TGTGCCAGCAGCCGGGACAGGGTGGGCTATGGCTACACCTTC
cdr3_length: 14
clone_size: many
d_call: TRBD1
v_call: TRBV12-3/TRBV12-4
j_call: TRBJ1-2

cdr3_aa: CSASVPKTYEQYF
cdr3_nt: TGCAGTGCTAGTGTTCCTAAAACCTACGAGCAGTACTTC
cdr3_length: 13
clone_size: -
d_call: -
v_call: TRBV20-1
j_call: TRBJ2-7

cdr3_aa: CASGPTGPSVEQYF
cdr3_nt: TGTGCCAGCGGGCCGACGGGGCCGAGCGTGGAGCAGTACTTC
cdr3_length: 14
clone_size: -
d_call: -
v_call: TRBV10-3
j_call: TRBJ2-7

cdr3_aa: CASSENLGYTF
cdr3_nt: TGTGCCAGTAGCGAGAACCTTGGCTACACCTTC
cdr3_length: 11
clone_size: few
d_call: -
v_call: TRBV19
j_call: TRBJ1-2

cdr3_aa: CASSIYRGAYEQYF
cdr3_nt: TGTGCCAGTAGTATCTATAGGGGAGCGTACGAGCAGTACTTC
cdr3_length: 14
clone_size: -
d_call: -
v_call: TRBV19
j_call: TRBJ2-7

cdr3_aa: CASSAGSLSSGANVLTF
cdr3_nt: TGCGCCAGCAGCGCAGGGAGCTTGTCCTCTGGGGCCAACGTCCTGACTTTC
cdr3_length: 17
clone_size: -
d_call: -
v_call: TRBV5-1
j_call: TRBJ2-6

cdr3_aa: CASSAWGRGSYEQYF
cdr3_nt: TGTGCCAGTAGTGCCTGGGGCAGGGGGTCCTACGAGCAGTACTTC
cdr3_length: 15
clone_size: -
d_call: TRBD1
v_call: TRBV19
j_call: TRBJ2-7

cdr3_aa: CASSRQQGGEQYF
cdr3_nt: TGTGCCAGCAGCCGTCAACAGGGGGGCGAGCAGTACTTC
cdr3_length: 13
clone_size: many
d_call: TRBD1
v_call: TRBV14
j_call: TRBJ2-7

cdr3_aa: CASSLGRADLTGELFF
cdr3_nt: TGCGCCAGCAGCTTGGGCAGGGCGGACCTCACCGGGGAGCTGTTTTTT
cdr3_length: 16
clone_size: -
d_call: -
v_call: TRBV5-1
j_call: TRBJ2-2

cdr3_aa: CASSRTYQETQYF
cdr3_nt: TGTGCCAGCAGCCGGACTTACCAAGAGACCCAGTACTTC
cdr3_length: 13
clone_size: -
d_call: -
v_call: TRBV7-2
j_call: TRBJ2-5

cdr3_aa: CSARAGLAGGYEQYF
cdr3_nt: TGCAGTGCTAGAGCAGGACTAGCGGGAGGGTACGAGCAGTACTTC
cdr3_length: 15
clone_size: -
d_call: TRBD2
v_call: TRBV20-1
j_call: TRBJ2-7

cdr3_aa: CASSFYDRGGETQYF
cdr3_nt: TGCGCCAGCAGCTTTTATGACAGGGGCGGGGAGACCCAGTACTTC
cdr3_length: 15
clone_size: many
d_call: TRBD1
v_call: TRBV5-1
j_call: TRBJ2-5

cdr3_aa: CSVVFRGMNEQYF
cdr3_nt: TGCAGCGTCGTATTCAGGGGTATGAACGAGCAGTACTTC
cdr3_length: 13
clone_size: few
d_call: -
v_call: TRBV29-1
j_call: TRBJ2-7

cdr3_aa: CASSLTTGASPNFYEQYF
cdr3_nt: TGTGCCAGCAGTTTAACGACAGGGGCCTCTCCCAATTTCTACGAGCAGTACTTC
cdr3_length: 18
clone_size: few
d_call: TRBD1
v_call: TRBV12-3/TRBV12-4
j_call: TRBJ2-7

cdr3_aa: CSARDARIGGRVLDTQYF
cdr3_nt: TGCAGTGCTAGAGATGCCCGGATAGGCGGGAGGGTTTTGGATACGCAGTATTTT
cdr3_length: 18
clone_size: many
d_call: TRBD2
v_call: TRBV20-1
j_call: TRBJ2-3

cdr3_aa: CASMYTEAFF
cdr3_nt: TGTGCCAGCATGTACACTGAAGCTTTCTTT
cdr3_length: 10
clone_size: -
d_call: -
v_call: TRBV6-2/TRBV6-3
j_call: TRBJ1-1

cdr3_aa: CASSWDTEYEQYF
cdr3_nt: TGTGCCAGCAGTTGGGACACAGAATACGAGCAGTACTTC
cdr3_length: 13
clone_size: once
d_call: -
v_call: TRBV12-3/TRBV12-4
j_call: TRBJ2-7

cdr3_aa: CASSDLGGADGYTF
cdr3_nt: TGTGCCAGCAGTGATCTTGGAGGGGCGGATGGCTACACCTTC
cdr3_length: 14
clone_size: -
d_call: -
v_call: TRBV2
j_call: TRBJ1-2

cdr3_aa: CASRGLAGVDTQYF
cdr3_nt: TGTGCCAGCAGGGGACTAGCGGGAGTTGATACGCAGTATTTT
cdr3_length: 14
clone_size: many
d_call: TRBD2
v_call: TRBV6-1
j_call: TRBJ2-3

cdr3_aa: CAWRAGQVSGELFF
cdr3_nt: TGTGCCTGGAGGGCGGGACAGGTTAGCGGGGAGCTGTTTTTT
cdr3_length: 14
clone_size: -
d_call: TRBD1
v_call: TRBV30
j_call: TRBJ2-2

cdr3_aa: CASSLTSGSFNEQYF
cdr3_nt: TGCGCCAGCAGCTTGACTAGCGGGAGTTTCAACGAGCAGTACTTC
cdr3_length: 15
clone_size: many
d_call: TRBD2
v_call: TRBV5-1
j_call: TRBJ2-7

cdr3_aa: CSARELAGSTSTDTQYF
cdr3_nt: TGCAGTGCTAGAGAACTAGCGGGTTCGACAAGCACAGATACGCAGTATTTT
cdr3_length: 17
clone_size: -
d_call: TRBD2
v_call: TRBV20-1
j_call: TRBJ2-3

cdr3_aa: CASSESGTGVNEQFF
cdr3_nt: TGTGCCAGCAGTGAATCCGGGACAGGGGTCAATGAGCAGTTCTTC
cdr3_length: 15
clone_size: -
d_call: TRBD1
v_call: TRBV25-1
j_call: TRBJ2-1

cdr3_aa: CSAGGGPDLYGYTF
cdr3_nt: TGCAGTGCGGGAGGGGGGCCGGACTTATATGGCTACACCTTC
cdr3_length: 14
clone_size: -
d_call: -
v_call: TRBV20-1
j_call: TRBJ1-2

cdr3_aa: CASSIQRTGGRETQYF
cdr3_nt: TGTGCCAGTAGTATCCAGAGGACAGGGGGCAGAGAGACCCAGTACTTC
cdr3_length: 16
clone_size: -
d_call: TRBD1
v_call: TRBV19
j_call: TRBJ2-5

cdr3_aa: CASSAAETRFRNEQYF
cdr3_nt: TGTGCCAGCAGCGCAGCGGAGACTAGGTTCAGGAACGAGCAGTACTTC
cdr3_length: 16
clone_size: -
d_call: -
v_call: TRBV11-1
j_call: TRBJ2-7

cdr3_aa: CASSAPPVGPQFF
cdr3_nt: TGTGCCAGCAGCGCTCCTCCAGTGGGTCCGCAGTTCTTC
cdr3_length: 13
clone_size: many
d_call: -
v_call: TRBV9
j_call: TRBJ2-1

cdr3_aa: CASSTWTGTDTQYF
cdr3_nt: TGTGCCAGCAGTACCTGGACTGGCACAGATACGCAGTATTTT
cdr3_length: 14
clone_size: -
d_call: -
v_call: TRBV6-1
j_call: TRBJ2-3

cdr3_aa: CSRRVQGTTPSYEQYF
cdr3_nt: TGCAGCAGGCGGGTGCAGGGGACAACCCCTTCCTACGAGCAGTACTTC
cdr3_length: 16
clone_size: -
d_call: -
v_call: TRBV29-1
j_call: TRBJ2-7

cdr3_aa: CATSDWAFGRKTQYF
cdr3_nt: TGTGCCACCAGTGATTGGGCTTTCGGGAGGAAGACCCAGTACTTC
cdr3_length: 15
clone_size: -
d_call: TRBD2
v_call: TRBV24-1
j_call: TRBJ2-5

cdr3_aa: CASSYSIDTGHEQYF
cdr3_nt: TGTGCCAGCAGTTACTCGATAGATACAGGCCACGAGCAGTACTTC
cdr3_length: 15
clone_size: -
d_call: -
v_call: TRBV6-5
j_call: TRBJ2-7

cdr3_aa: CASSSQAPTGELFF
cdr3_nt: TGTGCCAGCAGCTCTCAGGCCCCCACCGGGGAGCTGTTTTTT
cdr3_length: 14
clone_size: -
d_call: -
v_call: TRBV7-2
j_call: TRBJ2-2

cdr3_aa: CASSESGGRPLNTEAFF
cdr3_nt: TGTGCCAGCAGTGAATCCGGGGGCAGGCCGCTGAACACTGAAGCTTTCTTT
cdr3_length: 17
clone_size: once
d_call: -
v_call: TRBV25-1
j_call: TRBJ1-1